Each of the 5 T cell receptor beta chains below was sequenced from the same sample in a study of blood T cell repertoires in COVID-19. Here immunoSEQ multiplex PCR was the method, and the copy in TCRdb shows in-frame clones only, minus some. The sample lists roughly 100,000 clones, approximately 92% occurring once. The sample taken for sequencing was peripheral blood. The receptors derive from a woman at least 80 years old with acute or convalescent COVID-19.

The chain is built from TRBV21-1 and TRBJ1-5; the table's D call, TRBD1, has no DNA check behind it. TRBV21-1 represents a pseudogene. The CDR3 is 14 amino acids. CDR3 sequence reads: CASSKGQKNQPQHF. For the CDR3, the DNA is TGTGCCAGCAGCAAAGGACAGAAGAATCAGCCCCAGCATTTT.

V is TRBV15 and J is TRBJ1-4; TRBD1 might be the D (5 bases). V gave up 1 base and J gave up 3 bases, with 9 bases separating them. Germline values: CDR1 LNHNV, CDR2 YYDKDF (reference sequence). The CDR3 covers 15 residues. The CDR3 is CATSRAGGANEKLFF. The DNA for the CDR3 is TGTGCCACCAGCAGAGCGGGGGGGGCTAATGAAAAACTGTTTTTT. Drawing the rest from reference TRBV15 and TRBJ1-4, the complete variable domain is DAMVIQNPRYQVTQFGKPVTLSCSQTLNHNVMYWYQQKSSQAPKLLFHYYDKDFNNEADTPDNFQSRRPNTSFCFLDIRSPGLGDTAMYLCATSRAGGANEKLFFGSGTQLSVL.

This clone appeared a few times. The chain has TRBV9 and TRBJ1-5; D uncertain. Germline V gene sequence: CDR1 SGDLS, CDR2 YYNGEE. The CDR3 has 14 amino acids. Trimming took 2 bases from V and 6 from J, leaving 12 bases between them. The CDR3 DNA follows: TGTGCCAGCAGCGTTAACAGTGAAGGTCAGCCCCAGCATTTT. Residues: CASSVNSEGQPQHF.

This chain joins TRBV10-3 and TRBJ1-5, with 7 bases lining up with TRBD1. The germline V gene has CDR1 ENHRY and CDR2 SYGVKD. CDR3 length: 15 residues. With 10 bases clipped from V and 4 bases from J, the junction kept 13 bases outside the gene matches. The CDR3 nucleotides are TGTGCCAGCCACCCTGGGCAGGGGGGAAATCAGCCCCAGCATTTT. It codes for CASHPGQGGNQPQHF.

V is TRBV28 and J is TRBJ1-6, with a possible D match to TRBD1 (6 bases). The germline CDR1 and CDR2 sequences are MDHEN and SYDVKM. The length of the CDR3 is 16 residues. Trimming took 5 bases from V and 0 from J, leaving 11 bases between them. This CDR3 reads CASSIGTLSYNSPLHF. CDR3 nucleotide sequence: TGTGCCAGCAGTATAGGGACACTCTCCTATAATTCACCCCTCCACTTT.